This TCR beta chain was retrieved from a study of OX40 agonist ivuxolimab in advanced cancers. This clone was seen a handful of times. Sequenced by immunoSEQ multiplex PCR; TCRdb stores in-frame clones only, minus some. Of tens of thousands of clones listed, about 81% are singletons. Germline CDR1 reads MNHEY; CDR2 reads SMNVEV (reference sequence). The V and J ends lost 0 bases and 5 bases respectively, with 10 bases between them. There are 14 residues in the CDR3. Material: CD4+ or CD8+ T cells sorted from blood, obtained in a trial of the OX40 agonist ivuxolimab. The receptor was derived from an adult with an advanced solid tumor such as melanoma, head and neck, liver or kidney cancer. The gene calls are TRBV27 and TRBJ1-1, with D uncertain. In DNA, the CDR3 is TGTGCCAGCAGTTTATCGGGAATTAAGACTGAAGCTTTCTTT. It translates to CASSLSGIKTEAFF.